This TCR beta chain originates from a study of neoadjuvant nivolumab and ipilimumab in lung cancer. Study-wide results and limits: Pathologic regression was not significantly tied to TCR clonality. From pretherapy to surgery, tumor richness and clonality rose with dual therapy. Blood richness before therapy tracked richness in tumors resected after neoadjuvant therapy.

The table came from immunoSEQ multiplex PCR; TCRdb's copy has only in-frame clones and leaves some out. The sample lists 25,000 to 35,000 clones; 80% to 95% were seen once. About this clone: Its target is not known.

With 4 bases clipped from V and 2 bases from J, the junction kept 9 bases outside the gene matches. The CDR3 has 16 residues. CDR1 is SGHRS, CDR2 YFSETQ, per germline. The V call is TRBV5-1, the J call TRBJ1-1; TRBD1 aligns across 9 bases. This material consisted of peripheral blood, taken after neoadjuvant nivolumab, alone or with ipilimumab, at or shortly before surgery. The source is an adult with non-small cell lung cancer. CDR3 sequence reads: CASSAYRGRGNTEAFF. CDR3 sequence (DNA): TGCGCCAGCAGCGCCTACAGGGGGCGCGGAAACACTGAAGCTTTCTTT.